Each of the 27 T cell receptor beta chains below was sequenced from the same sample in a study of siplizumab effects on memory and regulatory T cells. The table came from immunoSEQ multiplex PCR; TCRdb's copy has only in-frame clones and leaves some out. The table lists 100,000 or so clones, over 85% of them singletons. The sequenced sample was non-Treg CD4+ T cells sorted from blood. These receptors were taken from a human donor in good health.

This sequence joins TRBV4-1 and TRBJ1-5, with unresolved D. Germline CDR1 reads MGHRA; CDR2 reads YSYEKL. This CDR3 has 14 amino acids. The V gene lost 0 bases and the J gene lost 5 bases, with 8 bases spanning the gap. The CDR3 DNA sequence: TGCGCCAGCAGCCAAGATTGGGGAGATCAGCCCCAGCATTTT. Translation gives CASSQDWGDQPQHF.

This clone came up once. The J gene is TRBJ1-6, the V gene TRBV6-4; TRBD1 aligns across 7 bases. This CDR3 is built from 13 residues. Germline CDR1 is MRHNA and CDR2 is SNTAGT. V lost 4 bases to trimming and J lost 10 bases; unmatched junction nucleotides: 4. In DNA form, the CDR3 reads TGTGCCAGCAGTGCAACAGGGGAATCACCCCTCCACTTT. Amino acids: CASSATGESPLHF.

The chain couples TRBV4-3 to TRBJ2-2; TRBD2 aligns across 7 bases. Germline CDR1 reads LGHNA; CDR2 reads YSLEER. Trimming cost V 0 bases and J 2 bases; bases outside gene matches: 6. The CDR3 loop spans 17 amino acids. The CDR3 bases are TGCGCCAGCAGCCAAGAAGCCGCTAGCGGTAACACCGGGGAGCTGTTTTTT. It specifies CASSQEAASGNTGELFF.

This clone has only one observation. CDR3 in amino acids: CASRGGEGNEQFF. In DNA form, the CDR3 reads TGTGCCAGCAGAGGTGGGGAGGGCAATGAGCAGTTCTTC. V gene TRBV7-3 combines with J gene TRBJ2-1; 7 bases align to TRBD2. This CDR3 is built from 13 residues. V dropped 6 bases and J dropped 6; count of bases not matched to a gene: 5. Germline V CDR1 and CDR2: SGHTA, FQGTGA.

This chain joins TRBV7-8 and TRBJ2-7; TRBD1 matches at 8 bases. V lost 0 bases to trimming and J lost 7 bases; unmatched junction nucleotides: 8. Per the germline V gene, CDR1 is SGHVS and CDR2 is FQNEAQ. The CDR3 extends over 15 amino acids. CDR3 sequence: CASSLASGQANEQYF. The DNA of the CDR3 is TGTGCCAGCAGCTTAGCATCGGGACAGGCCAATGAGCAGTACTTC.

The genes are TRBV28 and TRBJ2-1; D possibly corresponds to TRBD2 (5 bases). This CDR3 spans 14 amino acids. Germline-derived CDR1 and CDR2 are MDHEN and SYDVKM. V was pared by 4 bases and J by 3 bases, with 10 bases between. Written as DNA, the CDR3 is TGTGCCAGCAGTTGGGAGCGTGACTACAATGAGCAGTTCTTC. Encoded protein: CASSWERDYNEQFF.

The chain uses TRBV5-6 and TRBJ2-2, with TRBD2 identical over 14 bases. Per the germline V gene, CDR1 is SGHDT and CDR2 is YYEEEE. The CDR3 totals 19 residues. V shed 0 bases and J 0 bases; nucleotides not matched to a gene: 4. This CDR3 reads CASSLVRTSGGTNTGELFF. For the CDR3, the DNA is TGTGCCAGCAGCTTGGTGAGGACTAGCGGGGGGACGAACACCGGGGAGCTGTTTTTT. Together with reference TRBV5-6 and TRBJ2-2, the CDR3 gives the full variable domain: DAGVTQSPTHLIKTRGQQVTLRCSPKSGHDTVSWYQQALGQGPQFIFQYYEEEERQRGNFPDRFSGHQFPNYSSELNVNALLLGDSALYLCASSLVRTSGGTNTGELFFGEGSRLTVL.

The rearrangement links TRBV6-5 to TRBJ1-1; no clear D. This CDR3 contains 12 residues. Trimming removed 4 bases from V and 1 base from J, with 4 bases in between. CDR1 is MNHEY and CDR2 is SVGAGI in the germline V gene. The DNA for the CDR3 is TGTGCCAGCAGTTCAGGGAACACTGAAGCTTTCTTT. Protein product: CASSSGNTEAFF.

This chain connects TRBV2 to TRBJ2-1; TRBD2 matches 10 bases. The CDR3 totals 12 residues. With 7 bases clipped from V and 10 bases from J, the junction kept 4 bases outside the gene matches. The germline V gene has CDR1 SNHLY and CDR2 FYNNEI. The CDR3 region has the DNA TGTGCCAGCACCATGGGACTAGCGGAGCAGTTCTTC. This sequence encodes CASTMGLAEQFF.

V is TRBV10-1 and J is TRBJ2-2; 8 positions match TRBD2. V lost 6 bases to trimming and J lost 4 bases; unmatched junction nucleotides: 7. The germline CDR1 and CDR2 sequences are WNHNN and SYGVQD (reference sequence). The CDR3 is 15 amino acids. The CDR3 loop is CASSPGGPGTGELFF. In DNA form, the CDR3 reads TGCGCCAGCAGCCCGGGGGGGCCGGGCACCGGGGAGCTGTTTTTT.

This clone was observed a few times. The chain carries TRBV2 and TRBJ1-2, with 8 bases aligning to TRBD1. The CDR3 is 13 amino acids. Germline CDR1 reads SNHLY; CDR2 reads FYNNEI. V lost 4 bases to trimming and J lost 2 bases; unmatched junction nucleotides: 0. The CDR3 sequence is CASSGQGNYGYTF. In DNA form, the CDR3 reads TGTGCCAGCAGTGGACAGGGGAACTATGGCTACACCTTC. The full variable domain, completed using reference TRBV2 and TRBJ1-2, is EPEVTQTPSHQVTQMGQEVILRCVPISNHLYFYWYRQILGQKVEFLVSFYNNEISEKSEIFDDQFSVERPDGSNFTLKIRSTKLEDSAMYFCASSGQGNYGYTFGSGTRLTVV.

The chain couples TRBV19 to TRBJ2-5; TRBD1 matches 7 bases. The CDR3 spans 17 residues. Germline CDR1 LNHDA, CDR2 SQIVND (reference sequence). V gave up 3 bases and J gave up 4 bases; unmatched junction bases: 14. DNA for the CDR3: TGTGCCAGTAGTATCGGGCGGACAGGAATCACCTCAGAGACCCAGTACTTC. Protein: CASSIGRTGITSETQYF. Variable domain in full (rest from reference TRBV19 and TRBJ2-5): DGGITQSPKYLFRKEGQNVTLSCEQNLNHDAMYWYRQDPGQGLRLIYYSQIVNDFQKGDIAEGYSVSREKKESFPLTVTSAQKNPTAFYLCASSIGRTGITSETQYFGPGTRLLVL.

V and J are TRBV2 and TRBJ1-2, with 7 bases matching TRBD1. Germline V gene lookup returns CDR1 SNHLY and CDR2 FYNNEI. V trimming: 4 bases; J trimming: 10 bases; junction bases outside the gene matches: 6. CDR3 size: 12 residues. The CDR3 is CASSGGTEHYTF. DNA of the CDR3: TGTGCCAGCAGTGGGGGGACAGAGCACTACACCTTC.

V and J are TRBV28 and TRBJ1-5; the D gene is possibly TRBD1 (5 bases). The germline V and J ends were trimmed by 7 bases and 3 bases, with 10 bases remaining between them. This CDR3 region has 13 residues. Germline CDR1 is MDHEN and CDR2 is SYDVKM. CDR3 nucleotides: TGTGCCAGCACCAGCGGGGCCAATCAGCCCCAGCATTTT. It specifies CASTSGANQPQHF.

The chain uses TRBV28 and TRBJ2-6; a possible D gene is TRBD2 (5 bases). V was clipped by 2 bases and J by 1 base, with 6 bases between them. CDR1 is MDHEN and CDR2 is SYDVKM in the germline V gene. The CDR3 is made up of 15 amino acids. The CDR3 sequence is CASSLAGSGANVLTF. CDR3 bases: TGTGCCAGCAGTTTAGCGGGTTCTGGGGCCAACGTCCTGACTTTC.

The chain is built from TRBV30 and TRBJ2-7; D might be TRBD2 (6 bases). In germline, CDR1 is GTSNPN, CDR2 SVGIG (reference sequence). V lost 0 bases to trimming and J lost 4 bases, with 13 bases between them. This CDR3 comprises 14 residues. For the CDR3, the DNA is TGTGCCTGGAGTGTAATTGGTGGGACTTACGAGCAGTACTTC. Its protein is CAWSVIGGTYEQYF.

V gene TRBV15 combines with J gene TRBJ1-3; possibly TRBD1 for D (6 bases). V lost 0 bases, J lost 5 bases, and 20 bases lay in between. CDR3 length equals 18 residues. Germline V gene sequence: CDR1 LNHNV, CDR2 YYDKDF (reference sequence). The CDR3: CATSRERGDSSLRNTIYF. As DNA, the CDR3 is TGTGCCACCAGCAGAGAAAGGGGGGACTCCTCCCTGAGAAACACCATATATTTT. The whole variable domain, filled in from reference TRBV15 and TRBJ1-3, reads DAMVIQNPRYQVTQFGKPVTLSCSQTLNHNVMYWYQQKSSQAPKLLFHYYDKDFNNEADTPDNFQSRRPNTSFCFLDIRSPGLGDTAMYLCATSRERGDSSLRNTIYFGEGSWLTVV.

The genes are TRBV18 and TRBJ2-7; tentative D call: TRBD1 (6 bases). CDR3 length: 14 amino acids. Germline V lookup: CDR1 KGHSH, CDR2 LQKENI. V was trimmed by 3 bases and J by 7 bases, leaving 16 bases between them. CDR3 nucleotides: TGTGCCAGCTCACCTGGGACACGTCTACGAGAGCAGTACTTC. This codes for CASSPGTRLREQYF.

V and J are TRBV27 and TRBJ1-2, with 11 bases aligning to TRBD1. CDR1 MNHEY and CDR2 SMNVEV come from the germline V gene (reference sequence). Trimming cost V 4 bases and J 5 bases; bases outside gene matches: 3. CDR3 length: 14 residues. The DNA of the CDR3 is TGTGCCAGCAGTTACCGGGACAGGGGGTATGGCTACACCTTC. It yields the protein CASSYRDRGYGYTF.

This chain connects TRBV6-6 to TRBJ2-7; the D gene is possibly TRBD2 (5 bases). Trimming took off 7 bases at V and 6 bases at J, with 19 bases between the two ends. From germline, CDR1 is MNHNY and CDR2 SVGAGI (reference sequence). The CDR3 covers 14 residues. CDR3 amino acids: CASTLEPSRGEQYF. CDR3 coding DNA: TGTGCCAGCACCCTTGAGCCCTCTCGGGGCGAGCAGTACTTC.

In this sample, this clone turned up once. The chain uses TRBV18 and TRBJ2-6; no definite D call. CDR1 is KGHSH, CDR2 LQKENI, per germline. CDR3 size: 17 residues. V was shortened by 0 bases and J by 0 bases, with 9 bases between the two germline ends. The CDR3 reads CASSPPSGSSGANVLTF. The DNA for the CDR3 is TGTGCCAGCTCACCACCTTCAGGCTCCTCTGGGGCCAACGTCCTGACTTTC.

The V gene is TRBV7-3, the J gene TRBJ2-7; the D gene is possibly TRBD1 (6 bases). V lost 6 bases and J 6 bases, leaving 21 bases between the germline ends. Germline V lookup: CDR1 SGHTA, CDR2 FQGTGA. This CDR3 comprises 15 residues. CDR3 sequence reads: CASSQYSGTLLEQYF. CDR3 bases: TGTGCCAGCAGTCAGTATTCCGGGACACTCCTCGAGCAGTACTTC.

The CDR3 region is CATLGGGANVLTF. The CDR3 DNA reads as TGTGCCACCTTGGGAGGTGGGGCCAACGTCCTGACTTTC. The genes are TRBV28 and TRBJ2-6, with D maybe TRBD2 (6 bases). Deletions cut 10 bases from V and 3 bases from J, with 10 bases between. The V gene's germline CDR1 is MDHEN and CDR2 SYDVKM. The CDR3 covers 13 residues.

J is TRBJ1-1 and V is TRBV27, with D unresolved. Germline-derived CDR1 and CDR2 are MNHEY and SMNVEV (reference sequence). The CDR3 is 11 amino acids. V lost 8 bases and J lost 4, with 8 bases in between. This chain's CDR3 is CASLSVTEAFF. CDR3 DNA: TGTGCCAGCCTCTCGGTCACTGAAGCTTTCTTT.

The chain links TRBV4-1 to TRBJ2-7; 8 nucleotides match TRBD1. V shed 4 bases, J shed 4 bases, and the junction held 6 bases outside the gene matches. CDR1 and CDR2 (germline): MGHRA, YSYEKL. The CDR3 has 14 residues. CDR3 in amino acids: CASSRTGKIYEQYF. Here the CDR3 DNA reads TGCGCCAGCAGCCGGACAGGGAAGATATACGAGCAGTACTTC.

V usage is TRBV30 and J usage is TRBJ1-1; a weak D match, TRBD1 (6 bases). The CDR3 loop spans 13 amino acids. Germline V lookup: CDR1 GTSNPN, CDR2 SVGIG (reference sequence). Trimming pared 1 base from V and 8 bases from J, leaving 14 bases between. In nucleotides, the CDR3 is TGTGCCTGGAGTGAGGGCTGGGGGCGAGAAGCTTTCTTT. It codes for CAWSEGWGREAFF.

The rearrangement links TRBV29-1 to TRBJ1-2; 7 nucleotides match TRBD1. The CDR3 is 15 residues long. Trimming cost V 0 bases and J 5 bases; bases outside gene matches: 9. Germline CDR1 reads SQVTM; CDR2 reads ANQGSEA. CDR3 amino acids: CSVEDSRQGHYGYTF. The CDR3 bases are TGCAGCGTTGAAGATTCCCGACAGGGTCATTATGGCTACACCTTC.